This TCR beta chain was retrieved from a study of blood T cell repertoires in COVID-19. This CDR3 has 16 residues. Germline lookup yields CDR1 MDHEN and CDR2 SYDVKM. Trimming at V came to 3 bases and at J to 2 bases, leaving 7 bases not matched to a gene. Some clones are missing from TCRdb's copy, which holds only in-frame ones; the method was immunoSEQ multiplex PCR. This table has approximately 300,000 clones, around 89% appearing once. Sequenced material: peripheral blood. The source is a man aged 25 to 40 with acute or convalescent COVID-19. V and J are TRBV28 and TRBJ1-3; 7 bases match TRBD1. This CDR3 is CASSFHRGRPGNTIYF. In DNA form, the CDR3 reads TGTGCCAGCAGTTTCCACAGGGGAAGACCTGGAAACACCATATATTTT.